Each of the 13 T cell receptor beta chains below was sequenced from the same sample in a study of blood T cell repertoires in COVID-19. Measured with immunoSEQ multiplex PCR; TCRdb has only the in-frame clones, and not every one. The repertoire includes 90,000 or so clones, 80% to 90% of them detected once, and 8.5% to 14% sits in the top ten. The specimen sequenced was peripheral blood. Source of these receptors: an elderly man with acute or convalescent COVID-19.

This clone was observed a single time. V and J are TRBV6-7 and TRBJ1-5; D is unclear. TRBV6-7 is given ORF status, its function remaining uncertain. Trimming shortened V by 0 bases and J by 2 bases, and 11 bases separated the two germline ends. This CDR3 region has 16 residues. CDR3 region: CASSYSRGMRNQPQHF. The CDR3 coding sequence is TGTGCCAGCAGTTACTCGCGAGGGATGCGCAATCAGCCCCAGCATTTT.

This chain connects TRBV6-5 to TRBJ2-3; the D gene is possibly TRBD1 (6 bases). The V end was cut by 0 bases, the J end by 1 base, with 8 bases between. The CDR3 runs 15 residues. Per germline, CDR1 MNHEY and CDR2 SVGAGI. In DNA, the CDR3 is TGTGCCAGCAGTTACTCGAACAGGGGCACAGATACGCAGTATTTT. This encodes CASSYSNRGTDTQYF.

The chain carries TRBV10-3 and TRBJ1-2; 7 nucleotides line up with TRBD1. V lost 3 bases to trimming and J lost 3 bases; unmatched junction nucleotides: 7. Germline CDR1 is ENHRY and CDR2 is SYGVKD. CDR3 length: 15 amino acids. The CDR3 loop reads CAISETTGVDYGYTF. CDR3 in DNA: TGTGCCATCAGTGAAACCACAGGGGTAGACTATGGCTACACCTTC.

This chain uses TRBV12-3 or TRBV12-4 with TRBJ2-3; no reliable D call. Trimming took off 4 bases at V and 7 bases at J, with 3 bases between the two ends. The CDR3 runs 10 residues. The CDR3 DNA follows: TGTGCCAGCAGTTCGTATACGCAGTATTTT. Translated, it gives CASSSYTQYF.

DNA of the CDR3: TGTGCCAGCAGTGTGGGACAGTTGAACACCGGGGAGCTGTTTTTT. Residues: CASSVGQLNTGELFF. The J gene is TRBJ2-2, the V gene TRBV3-1 (or the pseudogene TRBV3-2); 7 nucleotides align to TRBD1. CDR1 is LGHDT, CDR2 YNNKEL, per germline (reference sequence). The CDR3 covers 15 residues. The V segment lost 6 bases and the J segment 1 base; nucleotides outside the gene matches: 5.

CDR3 coding DNA: TGTGCCAGCAGTCTCGCACCGGGACTCGTCTACGAGCAGTACTTC. Protein sequence: CASSLAPGLVYEQYF. This chain uses TRBV6-6 with TRBJ2-7; tentatively, D is TRBD2 (6 bases). Trimming took 5 bases from V and 3 from J, leaving 17 bases between them. The CDR3 extends over 15 amino acids. CDR1 and CDR2 (germline): MNHNY, SVGAGI (reference sequence).

This clone was found once. V usage is TRBV7-8 and J usage is TRBJ1-1; the D gene is possibly TRBD1 (6 bases). Trimming removed 4 bases from V and 7 bases from J, with 19 bases in between. Germline V gives CDR1 SGHVS, CDR2 FQNEAQ. The CDR3 is 15 residues long. The CDR3 nucleotides read TGTGCCAGCAGCTCACCTCTAAGGGGGATCGGTGAAGCTTTCTTT. As protein: CASSSPLRGIGEAFF.

This clone was seen only a few times. The J gene is TRBJ1-3, the V gene TRBV3-1 (or the pseudogene TRBV3-2); 8 bases agree with TRBD1. J gave up 1 base and V 4 bases, and 9 bases lay outside the gene matches. The CDR3 has 17 amino acids. Germline lookup yields CDR1 LGHDT and CDR2 YNNKEL (reference sequence). CDR3 sequence (DNA): TGTGCCAGCAGCCGCGGACAGGGCCCTGCATCTGGAAACACCATATATTTT. It encodes CASSRGQGPASGNTIYF.

This chain uses TRBV9 with TRBJ1-2; 9 bases map to TRBD1. In germline, CDR1 is SGDLS, CDR2 YYNGEE. The ends lost 0 bases at V and 5 bases at J; junction bases unmatched: 2. This CDR3 comprises 14 residues. The CDR3 DNA sequence: TGTGCCAGCAGCGTAGATGGACAGGGGTATGGCTACACCTTC. Translated, it gives CASSVDGQGYGYTF.

On this clone itself: Other DNA sequences from this sample encode an identical CDR3 as well. The chain couples TRBV7-2 to TRBJ1-1; 9 bases align to TRBD1. Germline V gene data show CDR1 as SGHTA and CDR2 as FQGNSA. This CDR3 contains 14 residues. The V segment lost 5 bases and the J segment 1 base; nucleotides outside the gene matches: 2. This CDR3 reads CASSLGQGNTEAFF. For the CDR3, the DNA is TGTGCCAGCAGCCTGGGACAGGGGAACACTGAAGCTTTCTTT.

This clone was seen a few times. The same CDR3 can be traced to other DNA sequences in this sample. The rearrangement uses TRBV18 and TRBJ1-4, with 10 bases fitting TRBD1. Germline CDR1 KGHSH, CDR2 LQKENI. The CDR3 runs 14 residues. V was pared by 6 bases and J by 5 bases, with 3 bases of the junction left unmatched. CDR3 sequence reads: CASSPGQGNEKLFF. The CDR3 DNA sequence: TGTGCCAGCTCCCCGGGACAGGGGAATGAAAAACTGTTTTTT.

The chain couples TRBV4-2 to TRBJ2-7; no firm D call. CDR1 LGHNA and CDR2 YNFKEQ come from the germline V gene. This CDR3 is 13 amino acids long. The germline V and J ends were trimmed by 6 bases and 2 bases, with 11 bases remaining between them. The CDR3 loop reads CASSSSNTYEQYF. For the CDR3, the DNA is TGTGCCAGCAGTAGCAGTAATACCTACGAGCAGTACTTC.

CDR3 nucleotides: TGCGCCAGCAGCTTGGTTGGGGGCGACACCGGGGAGCTGTTTTTT. This codes for CASSLVGGDTGELFF. V usage is TRBV5-1 and J usage is TRBJ2-2, with a possible D match to TRBD1 (6 bases). The germline V and J ends were trimmed by 0 bases and 3 bases, with 9 bases remaining between them. The germline V gene encodes CDR1 SGHRS and CDR2 YFSETQ. The CDR3 consists of 15 residues.